These 8 T cell receptor beta chains were all obtained from the same sample, sequenced in a study of shared clonotypes between healthy human individuals (dated by TCRdb to 2018 to 2020). Library creation used the immunoSEQ multiplex PCR assay. What TCRdb holds here is the immuneACCESS table cut down to in-frame rearrangements. Part of the clones is not present; checked against another copy, under half of the missing clones reflect an unresolved V gene, and the others are unexplained. For this sample there are a few million clones; over 85% appear just once. Jointly, the top ten make up about 1.7% of the sample. CD8 naive samples were CD45RO-negative cells positively selected for CCR7, giving a CD45RA+CCR7+ population that excluded TemRA cells. Sequencing was carried out using naive CD8+ T cells from PBMCs. The cell subset or site label, read with the paper, signifies: CD45RA+CCR7+. All receptors derive from a young man in good health. Some clones in this sample may be carry-over from other donors' samples.

The rearrangement joins TRBV2 to TRBJ2-1; D is undetermined. V was shortened by 2 bases and J by 2 bases, with 19 bases between the two germline ends. This CDR3 region has 18 residues. CDR1 and CDR2 from the germline V gene are SNHLY and FYNNEI. The DNA for the CDR3 is TGTGCCAGCAGTGAATTGAGTTTGACCGCGGAGACCTACAATGAGCAGTTCTTC. Its protein product is CASSELSLTAETYNEQFF. The whole variable domain, filled in from reference TRBV2 and TRBJ2-1, reads EPEVTQTPSHQVTQMGQEVILRCVPISNHLYFYWYRQILGQKVEFLVSFYNNEISEKSEIFDDQFSVERPDGSNFTLKIRSTKLEDSAMYFCASSELSLTAETYNEQFFGPGTRLTVL.

The rearrangement links TRBV7-9 to TRBJ1-2; a possible D gene is TRBD1 (5 bases). Trimming pared 5 bases from V and 4 bases from J, leaving 20 bases between. The CDR3 sequence is 16 residues long. Germline CDR1 SEHNR, CDR2 FQNEAQ (reference sequence). The CDR3 region is CASSTAVREWTYGYTF. CDR3 nucleotides: TGTGCCAGCAGCACCGCTGTCAGGGAATGGACCTATGGCTACACCTTC.

V usage is TRBV29-1 and J usage is TRBJ1-1; D gene ambiguous. The V end lost 7 bases, the J end lost 0 bases, and 3 bases lay between the germline ends. Germline CDR1 is SQVTM and CDR2 is ANQGSEA. The length of the CDR3 is 10 residues. CDR3 residues: CSAMNTEAFF. The CDR3 DNA is TGCAGCGCGATGAACACTGAAGCTTTCTTT.

This chain connects TRBV27 to TRBJ2-4; D call uncertain. Germline V lookup: CDR1 MNHEY, CDR2 SMNVEV (reference sequence). The V gene lost 0 bases and the J gene lost 0 bases, with 9 bases spanning the gap. The CDR3 has 16 amino acids. The CDR3 region has the DNA TGTGCCAGCAGTTTATCCCCAGGAATAGCCAAAAACATTCAGTACTTC. Amino acid sequence: CASSLSPGIAKNIQYF.

This chain uses TRBV6-5 with TRBJ2-7; no clear D. There are 14 residues in the CDR3. Germline V gene sequence: CDR1 MNHEY, CDR2 SVGAGI. Trimming removed 3 bases from V and 4 bases from J, with 13 bases in between. The CDR3 DNA reads as TGTGCCAGCAGTTATCGGCACAGCTGGTACGAGCAGTACTTC. This sequence encodes CASSYRHSWYEQYF.

The chain links TRBV4-1 to TRBJ2-7; 13 nucleotides match TRBD2. Germline V gene sequence: CDR1 MGHRA, CDR2 YSYEKL. This CDR3 contains 15 residues. Trimming at V came to 5 bases and at J to 5 bases, leaving 6 bases not matched to a gene. In DNA form, the CDR3 reads TGCGCCAGCAGCTTACGACTAGCGGGAGGAAACGAGCAGTACTTC. Protein: CASSLRLAGGNEQYF.

The chain recombines TRBV28 with TRBJ1-5; possible D gene TRBD1, 5 bases. The CDR3 is 15 residues long. Germline V lookup: CDR1 MDHEN, CDR2 SYDVKM. V was shortened by 3 bases and J by 3 bases, with 12 bases between the two germline ends. This CDR3 is CASSFPREINQPQHF. CDR3 nucleotides: TGTGCCAGCAGTTTCCCCAGGGAGATCAATCAGCCCCAGCATTTT.

J is TRBJ1-1 and V is TRBV9; D possibly corresponds to TRBD1 (6 bases). With 0 bases removed from V and 6 bases from J, the gap between germline ends came to 12 bases. The germline V gene encodes CDR1 SGDLS and CDR2 YYNGEE. This CDR3 comprises 14 residues. The CDR3 region is CASSVDQGRSEAFF. The CDR3 bases are TGTGCCAGCAGCGTAGATCAGGGGAGGTCTGAAGCTTTCTTT.